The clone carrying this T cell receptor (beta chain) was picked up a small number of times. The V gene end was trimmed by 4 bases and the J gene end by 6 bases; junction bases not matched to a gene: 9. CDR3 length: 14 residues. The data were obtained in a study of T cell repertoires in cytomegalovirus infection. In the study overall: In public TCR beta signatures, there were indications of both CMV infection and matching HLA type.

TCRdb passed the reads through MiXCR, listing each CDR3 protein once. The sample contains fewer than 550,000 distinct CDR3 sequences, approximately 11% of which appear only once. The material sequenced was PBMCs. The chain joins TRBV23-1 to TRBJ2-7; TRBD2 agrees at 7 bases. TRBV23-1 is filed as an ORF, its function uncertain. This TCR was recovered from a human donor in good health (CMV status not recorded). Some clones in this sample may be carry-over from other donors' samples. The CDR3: CASSRAGDPLEQYF. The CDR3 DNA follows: TGCGCCAGCAGTCGGGCGGGAGATCCCCTCGAGCAGTACTTC.